Following are 32 T cell receptor beta chains from one sample sequenced in a study of blood T cells in healthy people across ages. Next came a second PCR, run for about 6 to 12 cycles, which used a sample-barcoded 5' primer along with a J-beta primer mix. MiXCR was run by TCRdb on the 5' RACE reads, yielding one entry per CDR3 protein. The sample lists fewer than 2 million distinct CDR3 sequences; 30% to 40% were seen once. Sequencing input: blood. The receptors originated from a human donor in good health.

The J gene is TRBJ2-3, the V gene TRBV7-2; weak D call: TRBD2 (6 bases). The ends were cut back, 2 bases at V and 1 base at J, with 10 bases in the middle. CDR3 size: 15 residues. Germline assignment: CDR1 SGHTA and CDR2 FQGNSA. The DNA for the CDR3 is TGTGCCAGCAGCTTACTAGCGTCTGGCACAGATACGCAGTATTTT. It codes for CASSLLASGTDTQYF.

This clonotype was picked up many times. The gene calls are TRBV7-2 and TRBJ2-3; no definite D call. V lost 3 bases and J 2 bases, leaving 6 bases between the germline ends. The CDR3 has 13 residues. Germline assignment: CDR1 SGHTA and CDR2 FQGNSA. The DNA for the CDR3 is TGTGCCAGCAGCTTGGTCACCACAGATACGCAGTATTTT. This sequence encodes CASSLVTTDTQYF.

This clonotype has just a few counts. This chain connects TRBV15 to TRBJ1-5; 7 bases map to TRBD1. CDR1 is LNHNV, CDR2 YYDKDF, per germline (reference sequence). This CDR3 region has 15 residues. V lost 1 base and J lost 4; bases outside the gene matches: 4. CDR3 loop: CATSRAGGRNQPQHF. DNA of the CDR3: TGTGCCACCAGCAGAGCAGGGGGAAGGAATCAGCCCCAGCATTTT.

Of note for this clonotype: An end of the junction does not agree with germline; a read error may underlie this. This chain connects TRBV20-1 to TRBJ2-6; the D gene is possibly TRBD1 (5 bases). Per the germline V gene, CDR1 is DFQATT and CDR2 is SNEGSKA (reference sequence). The CDR3 runs to 17 residues. The CDR3 nucleotides read TGCAGTGCTAGAGACCTTTACAGGCCCTCTGGGGCCAGCGTCCTGACTTTC. Amino acid sequence: CSARDLYRPSGASVLTF.

This clonotype was seen a handful of times. The rearrangement links TRBV10-3 to TRBJ1-1, with D tentatively TRBD1 (5 bases). Germline-derived CDR1 and CDR2 are ENHRY and SYGVKD. This CDR3 region has 15 residues. V shed 2 bases and J shed 1 base, with 11 bases lying between them. CDR3 protein: CAISEETGENTEAFF. The DNA of the CDR3 is TGTGCCATCAGTGAGGAGACGGGGGAGAACACTGAAGCTTTCTTT.

The chain couples TRBV7-2 to TRBJ1-2, with D possibly matching TRBD1 (6 bases). This CDR3 is 15 amino acids long. In germline, CDR1 is SGHTA, CDR2 FQGNSA. V was pared by 5 bases and J by 2 bases, with 15 bases between. The CDR3 loop is CASSLTPGVNYGYTF. CDR3 nucleotides: TGTGCCAGCAGCCTGACCCCAGGGGTAAACTATGGCTACACCTTC.

The V and J genes are TRBV7-9 and TRBJ2-3; D unresolved. This CDR3 contains 18 residues. Trimming cost V 5 bases and J 0 bases, with 21 bases left between them. Germline values: CDR1 SEHNR, CDR2 FQNEAQ (reference sequence). For the CDR3, the DNA is TGTGCCAGCAGCGAAGCTAGGTCCCAAGAGAGTAGCACAGATACGCAGTATTTT. Its translation is CASSEARSQESSTDTQYF.

The chain couples TRBV30 to TRBJ2-7; no definite D call. The J call may not be correct, given that the DNA end is closer to TRBJ2-5. Germline assignment: CDR1 GTSNPN and CDR2 SVGIG (reference sequence). The CDR3 extends over 10 amino acids. In DNA, the CDR3 is TGTGCCTGGAGTGAAGAGACCCAGTACTTC. Protein product: CAWSEETQYF.

The V and J genes are TRBV9 and TRBJ1-1; the D gene is possibly TRBD1 (6 bases). The ends were cut back, 0 bases at V and 6 bases at J, with 18 bases in the middle. The length of the CDR3 is 16 residues. Germline V gene data show CDR1 as SGDLS and CDR2 as YYNGEE. The chain's CDR3 is CASSVGGAGGEAEAFF. CDR3 coding DNA: TGTGCCAGCAGCGTAGGGGGGGCAGGAGGGGAAGCTGAAGCTTTCTTT.

Details on this clonotype: At one end, the junction sequence differs from germline, possibly due to a read error. This chain connects TRBV28 to TRBJ1-4; TRBD1 might be the D (6 bases). Looked up from germline, CDR1 is MDHEN and CDR2 is SYDVKM. The CDR3 is 16 residues long. In nucleotides, the CDR3 is TGTGCCAGCAGTTTATTAATTACCAGGGGAGGAGAAAAACGGTTTTTT. This gives the protein CASSLLITRGGEKRFF.

The chain uses TRBV12-3 or TRBV12-4 and TRBJ2-7; D is possibly TRBD2 (7 bases). This CDR3 has 15 amino acids. V lost 5 bases to trimming and J lost 4 bases, with 18 bases between them. The DNA for the CDR3 is TGTGCCAGCAGTAGCGGCCAGGGGACTAATTACGAGCAGTACTTC. Residues: CASSSGQGTNYEQYF.

This clonotype appeared many times. This chain uses TRBV7-2 with TRBJ2-7; 9 nucleotides match TRBD1. CDR3 length: 15 amino acids. From germline, CDR1 is SGHTA and CDR2 FQGNSA. V shed 1 base, J shed 2 bases, and the junction held 3 bases outside the gene matches. Here the CDR3 reads CASSLGGQGTYEQYF. Here the CDR3 DNA reads TGTGCCAGCAGCTTAGGGGGACAGGGAACCTACGAGCAGTACTTC.

V and J are TRBV4-3 and TRBJ1-4; D might be TRBD1 (5 bases). Trimming took 6 bases from V and 8 from J, leaving 19 bases between them. The CDR3 length is 15 residues. CDR1 is LGHNA and CDR2 is YSLEER in the germline V gene. The CDR3 is CASSHQAGGEEKLFF. As DNA, the CDR3 is TGCGCCAGCAGTCATCAGGCGGGGGGTGAGGAAAAACTGTTTTTT.

This clonotype has a handful of counts. The chain uses TRBV7-3 and TRBJ1-2; TRBD1 aligns across 10 bases. This CDR3 comprises 16 residues. Germline-derived CDR1 and CDR2 are SGHTA and FQGTGA. V was clipped by 1 base and J by 9 bases; unmatched bases: 11. This CDR3 reads CASSLNGWGTGARYTF. In DNA form, the CDR3 reads TGTGCCAGCAGCTTAAACGGATGGGGGACAGGGGCTCGCTACACCTTC. The full variable domain, rest sourced from reference TRBV7-3 and TRBJ1-2, is GAGVSQTPSNKVTEKGKYVELRCDPISGHTALYWYRQSLGQGPEFLIYFQGTGAADDSGLPNDRFFAVRPEGSVSTLKIQRTERGDSAVYLCASSLNGWGTGARYTFGSGTRLTVV.

The chain carries TRBV21-1 and TRBJ2-5; TRBD2 is taken as the D call from the table, unchecked against the DNA. TRBV21-1 is shown as a pseudogene. The CDR3 has 14 amino acids. CDR3 DNA sequence: TGTGCCAGCGAGGGGACTAGGTGGATGGAGACCCAGTACTTC. Its protein product is CASEGTRWMETQYF.

The rearrangement uses TRBV20-1 and TRBJ1-2; unclear D gene. The ends were cut back, 5 bases at V and 8 bases at J, with 18 bases in the middle. Germline CDR1 and CDR2: DFQATT and SNEGSKA (reference sequence). CDR3 length equals 13 residues. The CDR3 sequence: CSARPYTAGGYTF. DNA for the CDR3: TGCAGTGCTCGCCCCTACACTGCCGGGGGCTACACCTTC.

The chain combines TRBV12-3 or TRBV12-4 with TRBJ1-2; maybe TRBD1 (6 bases). V lost 7 bases, J lost 8 bases, and 17 bases lay in between. The CDR3 has 13 amino acids. The CDR3 DNA sequence: TGTGCCAGCACGGGGGCTGGGCTGTGGGGCTACACCTTC. The encoded protein is CASTGAGLWGYTF.

In this sample, this clonotype turned up many times. This chain uses TRBV15 with TRBJ2-1; D perhaps matches TRBD2 (6 bases). V was pared by 0 bases and J by 1 base, with 16 bases between. Germline CDR1 and CDR2: LNHNV and YYDKDF (reference sequence). The CDR3 has 18 residues. The DNA for the CDR3 is TGTGCCACCAGCAGAGATGTTTGGGGGGAAAATTCCTACAATGAGCAGTTCTTC. It specifies CATSRDVWGENSYNEQFF. Based on the CDR3 plus reference TRBV15 and TRBJ2-1, the full variable domain is DAMVIQNPRYQVTQFGKPVTLSCSQTLNHNVMYWYQQKSSQAPKLLFHYYDKDFNNEADTPDNFQSRRPNTSFCFLDIRSPGLGDTAMYLCATSRDVWGENSYNEQFFGPGTRLTVL.

This clonotype was observed once. V is TRBV2 and J is TRBJ2-1; D ambiguous. Germline V CDR1 and CDR2: SNHLY, FYNNEI. V was shortened by 7 bases and J by 6 bases, with 22 bases between the two germline ends. This CDR3 is 16 amino acids long. This CDR3 is CASIKPAIQGINEQFF. As DNA, the CDR3 is TGTGCCAGCATCAAACCCGCAATACAAGGGATCAATGAGCAGTTCTTC.

The CDR3 reads CASSRDVGGLNQPQHF. Here the CDR3 DNA reads TGTGCCAGCAGCCGTGATGTTGGGGGGTTAAATCAGCCCCAGCATTTT. This chain uses TRBV5-5 with TRBJ1-5; D is possibly TRBD1 (5 bases). Trimming shortened V by 4 bases and J by 4 bases, and 18 bases separated the two germline ends. Per germline, CDR1 SGHKS and CDR2 YYEKEE (reference sequence). This CDR3 region has 16 residues. The full variable domain, completed using reference TRBV5-5 and TRBJ1-5, is DAGVTQSPTHLIKTRGQQVTLRCSPISGHKSVSWYQQVLGQGPQFIFQYYEKEERGRGNFPDRFSARQFPNYSSELNVNALLLGDSALYLCASSRDVGGLNQPQHFGDGTRLSIL.

A few counts support this clonotype. The chain couples TRBV29-1 to TRBJ2-5, with D tentatively TRBD1 (5 bases). Trimming took off 8 bases at V and 4 bases at J, with 14 bases between the two ends. Germline CDR1 and CDR2: SQVTM and ANQGSEA. The CDR3 contains 12 residues. The CDR3 loop is CSSRQNGETQYF. The CDR3 DNA follows: TGCAGCTCCCGACAGAATGGAGAGACCCAGTACTTC.

The chain has TRBV20-1 and TRBJ1-6; D is uncertain. V was pared by 1 base and J by 7 bases, with 8 bases between. CDR3 length: 13 residues. CDR1 and CDR2 (germline): DFQATT, SNEGSKA (reference sequence). In nucleotides, the CDR3 is TGCAGTGCTAGAGCCGGCGGCAATTCACCCCTCCACTTT. Its translation: CSARAGGNSPLHF.

This clonotype was seen a single time. V is TRBV10-3 and J is TRBJ2-5; D is unclear. The CDR3 spans 13 residues. The V end lost 8 bases, the J end lost 4 bases, and 14 bases lay between the germline ends. Germline loops: CDR1 ENHRY, CDR2 SYGVKD. The CDR3: CAISSFVGETQYF. In DNA, the CDR3 is TGTGCCATCTCGTCGTTTGTGGGAGAGACCCAGTACTTC.

This clonotype was seen a handful of times. The chain joins TRBV6-6 to TRBJ2-4; D is possibly TRBD1 (6 bases). Trimming took off 7 bases at V and 9 bases at J, with 22 bases between the two ends. The CDR3 has 15 amino acids. Per germline, CDR1 MNHNY and CDR2 SVGAGI (reference sequence). This chain's CDR3 is CASTDRLNLYGIQYF. In DNA, the CDR3 is TGTGCCAGCACCGACAGGCTCAACCTATACGGCATTCAGTACTTC.

J is TRBJ2-1 and V is TRBV6-5; TRBD1 is a possible D gene (5 bases). The CDR3 covers 14 residues. The V gene's germline CDR1 is MNHEY and CDR2 SVGAGI. Deletions cut 2 bases from V and 4 bases from J, with 9 bases between. The CDR3 bases are TGTGCCAGCAGTTACCCCGACAGATACAATGAGCAGTTCTTC. Translating gives CASSYPDRYNEQFF.

The chain recombines TRBV12-3 or TRBV12-4 with TRBJ1-2; D ambiguous. The CDR3 runs 13 residues. Trimming took 3 bases from V and 7 from J, leaving 12 bases between them. The CDR3 DNA is TGTGCCAGCAGTTTTACCGGGAGGACTGGCTACACCTTC. As protein: CASSFTGRTGYTF.

The genes are TRBV2 and TRBJ1-2; a weak D match, TRBD1 (6 bases). The V gene lost 4 bases and the J gene lost 7 bases, with 13 bases spanning the gap. CDR1 and CDR2 from the germline V gene are SNHLY and FYNNEI. This CDR3 has 13 residues. This CDR3 is CASSGYRESGYTF. CDR3 nucleotides: TGTGCCAGCAGTGGGTACAGGGAGAGTGGCTACACCTTC.

The rearrangement links TRBV20-1 to TRBJ2-5, with TRBD1 matching over 9 bases. There are 15 residues in the CDR3. Germline-derived CDR1 and CDR2 are DFQATT and SNEGSKA (reference sequence). The junction had 8 bases not matched to a gene; V was cut back by 5 bases and J by 1 base. DNA for the CDR3: TGCAGTGCTCCGGCTACAGGGGGCCTCCAAGAGACCCAGTACTTC. This gives the protein CSAPATGGLQETQYF.

The chain has TRBV3-1 and TRBJ2-1, with D possibly called TRBD1 or TRBD2 (5 bases each). Germline V gene sequence: CDR1 LGHDT, CDR2 YNNKEL (reference sequence). The V end lost 0 bases, the J end lost 2 bases, and 8 bases lay between the germline ends. This CDR3 has 15 amino acids. For the CDR3, the DNA is TGTGCCAGCAGCCAAGACCAGGGACCCTACAATGAGCAGTTCTTC. This gives the protein CASSQDQGPYNEQFF.

This clonotype turned up a few times. Written as DNA, the CDR3 is TGTGCCAGCAGTCTTTCAGGGACGTTTTACGAGCAGTACTTC. It specifies CASSLSGTFYEQYF. The chain is built from TRBV28 and TRBJ2-7; D is tentatively TRBD1 or TRBD2 (5 bases each). This CDR3 has 14 amino acids. Trimming pared 5 bases from V and 4 bases from J, leaving 15 bases between. The germline CDR1 and CDR2 sequences are MDHEN and SYDVKM.

The CDR3 loop is CSGGTDEKLFF. The CDR3, as DNA: TGCAGCGGGGGGACAGATGAAAAACTGTTTTTT. V and J are TRBV29-1 and TRBJ1-4; 7 bases are a match to TRBD1. The CDR3 loop spans 11 amino acids. Trimming took 7 bases from V and 6 from J; bases not matched to a gene: 2. Germline CDR1 and CDR2: SQVTM and ANQGSEA.

The chain has TRBV7-2 and TRBJ1-2; 8 bases agree with TRBD1. The V gene's germline CDR1 is SGHTA and CDR2 FQGNSA. There are 15 residues in the CDR3. Trimming removed 4 bases from V and 2 bases from J; junction bases left unmatched: 6. CDR3 loop: CASSWRQGTNYGYTF. The DNA of the CDR3 is TGTGCCAGCAGCTGGAGACAGGGGACCAACTATGGCTACACCTTC.